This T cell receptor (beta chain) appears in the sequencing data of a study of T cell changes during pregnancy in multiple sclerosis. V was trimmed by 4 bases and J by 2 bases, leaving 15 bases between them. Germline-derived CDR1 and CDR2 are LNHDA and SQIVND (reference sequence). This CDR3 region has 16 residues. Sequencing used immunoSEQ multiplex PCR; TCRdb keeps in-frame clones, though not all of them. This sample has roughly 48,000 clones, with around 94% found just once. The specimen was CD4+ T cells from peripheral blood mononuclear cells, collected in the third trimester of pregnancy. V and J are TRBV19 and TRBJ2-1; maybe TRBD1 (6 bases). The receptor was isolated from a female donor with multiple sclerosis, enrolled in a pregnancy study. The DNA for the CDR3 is TGTGCCAGTAGTAAGTTGGGCAGGGGTACCTACAATGAGCAGTTCTTC. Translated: CASSKLGRGTYNEQFF.